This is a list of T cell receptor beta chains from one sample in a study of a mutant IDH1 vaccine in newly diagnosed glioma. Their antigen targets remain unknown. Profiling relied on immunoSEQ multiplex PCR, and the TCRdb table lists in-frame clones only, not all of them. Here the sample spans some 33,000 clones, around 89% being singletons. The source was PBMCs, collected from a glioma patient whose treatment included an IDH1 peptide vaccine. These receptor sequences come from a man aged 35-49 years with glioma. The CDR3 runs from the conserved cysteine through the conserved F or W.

CASSISGGFGYGYTF	TRBJ1-2	TRBV19
CASSWTGTSGYNEQFF	TRBJ2-1	TRBV5-1
CASSEANGLAKYF	TRBJ2-7	TRBV2
CASSNKAGGYTF	TRBJ1-2	TRBV19
CATGTGRNTEAFF	TRBJ1-1	TRBV6-1
CASSQGGVEGDTQYF	TRBJ2-3	TRBV4-1
CASSWGTPNTEAFF	TRBJ1-1	TRBV5-1
CASTSGGWNEQFF	TRBJ2-1	TRBV2
CASRPNNSPLHF	TRBJ1-6	TRBV12-2
CASSRQTLYGYTF	TRBJ1-2	TRBV2
CASGTDRGSTDTQYF	TRBJ2-3	TRBV19
CASSLLGAGANVLTF	TRBJ2-6	TRBV5-1
CASSTHLGQGETQYF	TRBJ2-5	TRBV27
CASSQGRGRAEAFF	TRBJ1-1	TRBV14
CASSQGSQGSAEKLFF	TRBJ1-4	TRBV4-1
CASSLRFLGTEAFF	TRBJ1-1	TRBV7-2
CAWSRTVSPLHF	TRBJ1-6	TRBV30
CASTNSRDYGYTF	TRBJ1-2	TRBV2
CASSLSDRDEQFF	TRBJ2-1	TRBV7-9
CASSLGTSGRTLSYEQYF	TRBJ2-7	TRBV7-2
CASSPQGMNTEAFF	TRBJ1-1	TRBV5-1
CASSDSSSGFTGELFF	TRBJ2-2	TRBV6-4
CASSSPTSNQPQHF	TRBJ1-5	TRBV27
CASSTANYGYTF	TRBJ1-2	TRBV2
CASSVAPTGNYEQYF	TRBJ2-7	TRBV9
CASGEPSNQPQHF	TRBJ1-5	TRBV6-1
CASSLSGSTYNEQFF	TRBJ2-1	TRBV28
CASSIEGARGNQPQHF	TRBJ1-5	TRBV19
CASRTQWGQPQHF	TRBJ1-5	TRBV27
CASSIKQGIVNTQYF	TRBJ2-3	TRBV19
CASSLLGAGELFF	TRBJ2-2	TRBV28
CASSTDPGTLANYGYTF	TRBJ1-2	TRBV5-1
CASSPIVGNHEQFF	TRBJ2-1	TRBV7-9